This paragraph covers one TCR beta chain sequence. Antigen: not known. At one end the junction does not follow the germline gene, possibly because of a read error. This sample was taken from a study of molecular identifiers for immune sequencing clone quantification. At the level of the study: In the replicates, RNA derived from roughly 20,000 or 100,000 naive CD8 cells was divided into five parts, and four were sequenced.

Study-level points and caveats: One cell's worth of spiked Jurkat TCR RNA was reportedly detectable among approximately 990,000 naive cells.

Libraries from naive CD8 cells were generated from about 20,000 to 1,000,000 sorted cells (with 10%, 30% or 50% RNA). TCRdb processed the PCR reads anew with MiXCR; each CDR3 protein has one entry. The profile shows under 600,000 distinct CDR3 sequences, 25% of them singletons. This TCR was sampled from a human donor in good health. Some libraries in this study had Jurkat cell RNA spiked in. The sample was naive CD8+ T cells from blood, with Jurkat cell RNA spiked in. Subset: FACS-sorted CD8+CD4-CCR7+CD45RA+ naive T cells.

The CDR3 reads CARRPALSHGSPPPPF. In DNA form, the CDR3 reads TGCGCCCGCCGCCCAGCCCTAAGCCACGGGAGTCCGCCCCCGCCCTTT. J is TRBJ1-5 and V is TRBV4-3; D is uncertain. Germline V CDR1 and CDR2: LGHNA, YSLEER. The CDR3 covers 16 residues.